Listed below are T cell receptor beta chains from one sample, sequenced in a study of blood T cell repertoires in COVID-19. The table came from immunoSEQ multiplex PCR; TCRdb's copy has only in-frame clones and leaves some out. The data hold around 310,000 clones, with about 90% observed a single time. Material for sequencing was PBMCs or T cells enriched from blood (not recorded which). The receptor set was obtained from a man under 40 who had recovered from COVID-19. The CDR3 runs from the conserved cysteine through the conserved F or W. D genes are given only for firm matches. Only part of the rows carry a size: once, few, many, or a class if the clone is expanded.

V	length	D	size	J	CDR3	DNA
TRBV5-4	13	NA	NA	TRBJ2-5	CASSSQAQETQYF	TGTGCCAGCAGCTCACAGGCTCAAGAGACCCAGTACTTC
TRBV19	14	TRBD1	NA	TRBJ1-5	CASSRAGGNQPQHF	TGTGCCAGTAGTAGGGCAGGGGGGAATCAGCCCCAGCATTTT
TRBV27	22	TRBD2	NA	TRBJ2-7	CASSPTLKGTSWGNAGPYEQYF	TGTGCCAGCAGTCCGACCTTAAAGGGGACTAGCTGGGGAAATGCGGGTCCCTACGAGCAGTACTTC
TRBV5-6	14	NA	once	TRBJ1-1	CASLWAGWDTEAFF	TGTGCCAGCCTGTGGGCAGGGTGGGACACTGAAGCTTTCTTT
TRBV21-1	15	NA	once	TRBJ1-2	CASSKGLWAGYGYTF	TGTGCCAGCAGCAAGGGACTCTGGGCGGGCTATGGCTACACCTTC
TRBV3-1/TRBV3-2	14	TRBD1	NA	TRBJ1-2	CASSQGGQNYGYTF	TGTGCCAGCAGCCAGGGGGGACAGAACTATGGCTACACCTTC
TRBV6-1	20	TRBD1	NA	TRBJ1-3	CASSEIFDRGVFSLGNTIYF	TGTGCCAGCAGTGAAATATTCGACAGGGGGGTTTTCAGCCTAGGAAACACCATATATTTT
TRBV7-9	15	NA	NA	TRBJ1-6	CASSLGGGVGSPLHF	TGTGCCAGCAGCTTAGGGGGCGGAGTTGGATCACCCCTCCACTTT
TRBV5-1	17	TRBD2	NA	TRBJ2-3	CASSLEPGGPVADTQYF	TGCGCCAGCAGCTTGGAGCCGGGGGGGCCCGTAGCAGATACGCAGTATTTT
TRBV28	18	TRBD1	NA	TRBJ1-6	CASRVIDSYRGRGSPLHF	TGTGCCAGCAGGGTTATCGATTCCTACAGGGGGCGAGGTTCACCCCTCCACTTT
TRBV25-1	12	NA	NA	TRBJ2-7	CASALSPGEQYF	TGTGCCAGTGCACTCTCTCCTGGCGAGCAGTACTTC
TRBV19	15	TRBD1	NA	TRBJ2-7	CASRSRTGGVYEQYF	TGTGCCAGTCGGTCCAGGACAGGGGGCGTCTACGAGCAGTACTTC
TRBV28	13	NA	NA	TRBJ2-7	CASTGGHSYEQYF	TGTGCCAGCACCGGTGGACACTCCTACGAGCAGTACTTC
TRBV7-3	13	NA	NA	TRBJ1-1	CASRRTVNTEAFF	TGTGCCAGCAGGCGGACAGTCAACACTGAAGCTTTCTTT